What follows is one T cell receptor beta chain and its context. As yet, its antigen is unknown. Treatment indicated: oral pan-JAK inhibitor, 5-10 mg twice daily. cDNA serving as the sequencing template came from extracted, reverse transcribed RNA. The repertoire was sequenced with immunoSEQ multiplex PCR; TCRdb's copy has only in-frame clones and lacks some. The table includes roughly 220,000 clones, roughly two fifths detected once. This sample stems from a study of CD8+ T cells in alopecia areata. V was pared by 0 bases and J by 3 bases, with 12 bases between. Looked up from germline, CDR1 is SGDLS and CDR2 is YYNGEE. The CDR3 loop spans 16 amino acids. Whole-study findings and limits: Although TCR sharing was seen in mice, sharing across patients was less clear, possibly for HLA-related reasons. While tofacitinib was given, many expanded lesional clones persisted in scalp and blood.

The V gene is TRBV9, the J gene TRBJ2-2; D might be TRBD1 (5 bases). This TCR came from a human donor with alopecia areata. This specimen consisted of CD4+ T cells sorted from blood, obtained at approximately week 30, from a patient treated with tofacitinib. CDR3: CASSVGTLVDTGELFF. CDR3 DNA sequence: TGTGCCAGCAGCGTAGGGACATTGGTCGACACCGGGGAGCTGTTTTTT.